Shown below are 16 T cell receptor beta chains from a single sample sequenced in a study of T cell responses to AZD1222 COVID-19 vaccine. Method: immunoSEQ multiplex PCR; TCRdb's copy keeps in-frame clones and lacks some. The sample lists some 140,000 clones; around 93% were seen once. Sample: peripheral blood, taken 28 days after the second AZD1222 dose. Every receptor here comes from an adult who received the AZD1222 COVID-19 vaccine.

The CDR3 is CASSFNRDGYTF. CDR3 sequence (DNA): TGTGCCAGCAGCTTTAACAGGGATGGCTACACCTTC. V is TRBV7-9 and J is TRBJ1-2, with D possibly matching TRBD1 (6 bases). Trimming took off 3 bases at V and 6 bases at J, with 8 bases between the two ends. CDR1 and CDR2 from the germline V gene are SEHNR and FQNEAQ (reference sequence). This CDR3 comprises 12 residues.

The chain is built from TRBV5-1 and TRBJ2-5; 7 bases are shared with TRBD1. With V trimmed by 4 bases and J by 5 bases, 8 bases remained unmatched. The CDR3 loop spans 14 amino acids. CDR1 is SGHRS, CDR2 YFSETQ, per germline. The CDR3 DNA follows: TGCGCCAGCAGCGTTAGACAGGGCTGGGAGACCCAGTACTTC. Its protein is CASSVRQGWETQYF. Full variable domain (missing parts from reference TRBV5-1 and TRBJ2-5): KAGVTQTPRYLIKTRGQQVTLSCSPISGHRSVSWYQQTPGQGLQFLFEYFSETQRNKGNFPGRFSGRQFSNSRSEMNVSTLELGDSALYLCASSVRQGWETQYFGPGTRLLVL.

The chain carries TRBV5-1 and TRBJ1-4, with 8 bases fitting TRBD1. Germline loops: CDR1 SGHRS, CDR2 YFSETQ. J was trimmed by 8 bases and V by 3 bases; bases with no gene match: 6. This CDR3 is 14 amino acids long. The CDR3 is CASSSQGAGEKLFF. DNA of the CDR3: TGCGCCAGCAGCTCTCAGGGGGCCGGGGAAAAACTGTTTTTT.

This clone has more than one count but fewer than ten. This rearrangement joins TRBV28 to TRBJ1-1, with TRBD1 matching 8 bases. With 6 bases clipped from V and 1 base from J, the junction kept 7 bases outside the gene matches. The CDR3 has 15 amino acids. Germline values: CDR1 MDHEN, CDR2 SYDVKM. The CDR3 region is CASSRQGPWNTEAFF. The DNA for the CDR3 is TGTGCCAGCAGCCGACAGGGGCCATGGAACACTGAAGCTTTCTTT.

The V and J genes are TRBV19 and TRBJ1-3; tentative D call: TRBD1 (6 bases). This CDR3 contains 15 residues. Germline V CDR1 and CDR2: LNHDA, SQIVND (reference sequence). Trimming pared 5 bases from V and 3 bases from J, leaving 14 bases between. In DNA form, the CDR3 reads TGTGCCAGTAGTCTCACAGGGAGACGTGGAAACACCATATATTTT. Its translation is CASSLTGRRGNTIYF.

The chain uses TRBV7-3 and TRBJ1-1, with D unclear. The length of the CDR3 is 13 residues. V was cut by 0 bases and J by 0 bases, with 2 bases left in between. Germline V gives CDR1 SGHTA, CDR2 FQGTGA. The CDR3 is CASSLTVNTEAFF. The DNA of the CDR3 is TGTGCCAGCAGCTTAACCGTGAACACTGAAGCTTTCTTT.

The gene calls are TRBV4-1 and TRBJ1-2; possible D gene TRBD1, 5 bases. V was trimmed by 3 bases and J by 0 bases, leaving 11 bases between them. Per the germline V gene, CDR1 is MGHRA and CDR2 is YSYEKL. This CDR3 is 15 amino acids long. The CDR3 DNA reads TGCGCCAGCAGCCAGCAGGGTAGGGCTAACTATGGCTACACCTTC. Its protein product is CASSQQGRANYGYTF.

This chain uses TRBV30 with TRBJ1-5; 9 bases are shared with TRBD1. This CDR3 spans 20 amino acids. Looked up from germline, CDR1 is GTSNPN and CDR2 is SVGIG (reference sequence). With 3 bases clipped from V and 4 bases from J, the junction kept 22 bases outside the gene matches. This CDR3 reads CAWSPPTGTGRILSNQPQHF. The CDR3 nucleotides are TGTGCCTGGAGCCCACCCACGGGGACAGGGAGGATATTAAGTAATCAGCCCCAGCATTTT.

A single count supports this clone. The V call is TRBV28, the J call TRBJ1-5; TRBD1 aligns across 8 bases. Germline V lookup: CDR1 MDHEN, CDR2 SYDVKM. J gave up 2 bases and V 6 bases, and 6 bases lay outside the gene matches. This CDR3 comprises 15 residues. CDR3 region: CASSTGQGGNQPQHF. The DNA for the CDR3 is TGTGCCAGCAGCACTGGACAGGGAGGCAATCAGCCCCAGCATTTT.

V gene TRBV7-9 combines with J gene TRBJ2-2, with D possibly TRBD1 on 5 matching bases. The germline V gene encodes CDR1 SEHNR and CDR2 FQNEAQ (reference sequence). The CDR3 runs to 14 residues. V shed 8 bases and J shed 2 bases, with 12 bases lying between them. The CDR3 DNA follows: TGTGCCAGCCGAGACAGTACAAACACCGGGGAGCTGTTTTTT. Translation: CASRDSTNTGELFF.

V and J are TRBV5-3 and TRBJ2-6, with TRBD2 as a possible D gene (5 bases). TRBV5-3 is marked as an open reading frame, function uncertain. This CDR3 region has 18 residues. V lost 0 bases and J lost 0, with 13 bases in between. This chain's CDR3 is CARSLGTLGPSGANVLTF. DNA of the CDR3: TGTGCCAGAAGCTTGGGGACTCTTGGACCCTCTGGGGCCAACGTCCTGACTTTC.

The gene calls are TRBV2 and TRBJ1-1; tentative D call: TRBD1 (5 bases). The CDR3 totals 13 residues. Per the germline V gene, CDR1 is SNHLY and CDR2 is FYNNEI. Trimming cost V 6 bases and J 4 bases, with 12 bases left between them. CDR3 bases: TGTGCCAGCAGACAAGGGGAGAGCACTGAAGCTTTCTTT. Its translation: CASRQGESTEAFF. Filled out from reference TRBV2 and TRBJ1-1, the complete variable domain reads EPEVTQTPSHQVTQMGQEVILRCVPISNHLYFYWYRQILGQKVEFLVSFYNNEISEKSEIFDDQFSVERPDGSNFTLKIRSTKLEDSAMYFCASRQGESTEAFFGQGTRLTVV.

V usage is TRBV2 and J usage is TRBJ2-7; TRBD1 aligns across 8 bases. The CDR3 is 12 residues long. Germline V gene lookup returns CDR1 SNHLY and CDR2 FYNNEI. Trimming took 6 bases from V and 3 from J; bases not matched to a gene: 1. CDR3 in amino acids: CASRGQGYEQYF. The DNA for the CDR3 is TGTGCCAGCAGAGGACAGGGCTACGAGCAGTACTTC.

This clone occurred a few times. The rearrangement links TRBV4-3 to TRBJ1-5; D is undetermined. The CDR3 sequence is 13 residues long. Germline CDR1 is LGHNA and CDR2 is YSLEER. The germline V and J ends were trimmed by 4 bases and 7 bases, with 11 bases remaining between them. CDR3 region: CASSPSSGQPQHF. CDR3 coding DNA: TGCGCCAGCAGCCCCAGTAGCGGACAGCCCCAGCATTTT.

This clone was found a few times. This chain uses TRBV4-3 with TRBJ2-2; D possibly corresponds to TRBD1 (6 bases). The V gene lost 2 bases and the J gene lost 6 bases, with 13 bases spanning the gap. Per the germline V gene, CDR1 is LGHNA and CDR2 is YSLEER. This CDR3 contains 15 residues. The CDR3 protein is CASSQIQGFAGELFF. The DNA for the CDR3 is TGCGCCAGCAGCCAAATACAGGGTTTTGCCGGGGAGCTGTTTTTT.

The rearrangement links TRBV3-1 (or the pseudogene TRBV3-2) to TRBJ1-5; D remains unclear. This CDR3 has 14 amino acids. V gave up 3 bases and J gave up 2 bases, with 8 bases separating them. The V gene's germline CDR1 is LGHDT and CDR2 YNNKEL (reference sequence). The CDR3 nucleotides are TGTGCCAGCAGCCAGGCCGAGGGCAATCAGCCCCAGCATTTT. This gives the protein CASSQAEGNQPQHF.